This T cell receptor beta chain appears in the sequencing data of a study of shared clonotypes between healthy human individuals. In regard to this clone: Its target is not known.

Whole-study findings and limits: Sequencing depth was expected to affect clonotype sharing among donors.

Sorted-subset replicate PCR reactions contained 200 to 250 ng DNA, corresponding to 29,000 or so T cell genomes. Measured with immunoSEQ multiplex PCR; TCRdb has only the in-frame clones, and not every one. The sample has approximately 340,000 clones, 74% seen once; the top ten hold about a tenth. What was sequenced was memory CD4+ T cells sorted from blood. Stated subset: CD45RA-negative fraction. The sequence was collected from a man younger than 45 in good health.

The DNA of the CDR3 is TGTGCCAGCAGCCCCGGACAGGTGGCAGATACGCAGTATTTT. This translates into CASSPGQVADTQYF. This chain links TRBV7-7 with TRBJ2-3; 7 bases fit TRBD1. Germline lookup yields CDR1 SSHAT and CDR2 FNYEAQ (reference sequence). V shed 5 bases, J shed 4 bases, and the junction held 6 bases outside the gene matches. This CDR3 spans 14 amino acids.